This passage covers 3 T cell receptor beta chains from one sample sequenced in a study of T cell repertoires in cytomegalovirus infection. Their specific antigens are unknown. Each CDR3 protein gets one entry after TCRdb re-called the reads with MiXCR. The table includes around 800,000 distinct CDR3 sequences, less than 35% detected once. This sample comprised cultured CD8+ T cells from PBMCs, obtained from culture after CMV antigen stimulation. These receptors were obtained from a human donor in good health (CMV status not recorded). Some clones in this sample may be carry-over from other donors' samples.

This clonotype came up a few times. The genes are TRBV4-1 and TRBJ1-2; TRBD1 agrees at 7 bases. The CDR3 is made up of 14 amino acids. V lost 1 base, J lost 5 bases, and 4 bases stayed unmatched. The V gene's germline CDR1 is MGHRA and CDR2 YSYEKL. In nucleotides, the CDR3 is TGCGCCAGCAGCCAAGGGCCAGGGGGATATGGCTACACCTTC. This gives the protein CASSQGPGGYGYTF.

The CDR3 nucleotides read TGTGCCAGCAGACTCCGGGGCACAGATACGCAGTATTTT. Translation: CASRLRGTDTQYF. The chain has TRBV12-3 or TRBV12-4 and TRBJ2-3; D is unresolved. V dropped 6 bases and J dropped 1 base, with 8 bases sitting between them. The CDR3 totals 13 residues.

This clonotype was detected only a few times. The chain's CDR3 is CASSFRDSRGNEQFF. The CDR3 DNA is TGTGCCAGCAGCTTCCGGGACAGCAGAGGTAATGAGCAGTTCTTC. The genes are TRBV5-8 and TRBJ2-1, with 7 bases matching TRBD1. The germline gives CDR1 SGHTS, CDR2 YDEGEE. This CDR3 has 15 amino acids. Trimming took 2 bases from V and 7 from J; bases not matched to a gene: 9.